This T cell receptor beta chain was sequenced during a study of blood T cells in healthy people across ages. Between the trimmed V and J ends, which lost 3 bases and 4 bases, there was a span of 9 bases. The CDR3 is 14 amino acids. The germline gives CDR1 SGHDN, CDR2 FVKESK. The authors ran a second PCR of about 6 to 11 cycles using a sample-barcoded 5' primer and a J-beta primer mix. TCRdb analysed the 5' RACE reads with MiXCR anew, one entry per CDR3 protein. Among 600,000 to 1,000,000 distinct CDR3 sequences, about 25% were seen once, and the ten largest hold roughly 3.8%. The data were also submitted as part of a second study, on T cells of mothers and their children.

The clonotype originates from a boy between 10 and 17 years old in good health. The sample consisted of blood. V gene TRBV14 combines with J gene TRBJ1-4; TRBD1 is a possible D gene (6 bases). The CDR3 region has the DNA TGTGCCAGCAGCCAGACAGGCTATAATGAAAAACTGTTTTTT. It codes for CASSQTGYNEKLFF.